This T cell receptor beta chain was profiled in a study of blood T cell repertoires in COVID-19. Study summary: Donors in the United States, Italy and Spain gave samples during acute or convalescent COVID-19. T cells, B-cell-depleted T cells, or PBMCs supplied cDNA or gDNA.

Original handling: Nucleated cell counts were estimated from reference gene primer amplification. Assay: immunoSEQ multiplex PCR; the TCRdb copy retains only in-frame clones and omits some. V and J calls and clone size are copied from that table; D and trimming were computed from the DNA. The table records 100,000 or so clones, around 74% of them present only once. Sequenced sample: peripheral blood. This sequence was found in a woman in her seventies with acute or convalescent COVID-19.

CDR3 loop: CSASQGTGWNQPQHF. CDR3 sequence (DNA): TGCAGTGCTAGTCAAGGGACAGGGTGGAATCAGCCCCAGCATTTT. The V call is TRBV20-1, the J call TRBJ1-5, with 9 nucleotides matching TRBD1. Trimming at V came to 3 bases and at J to 4 bases, leaving 7 bases not matched to a gene. This CDR3 region has 15 residues. The germline V gene encodes CDR1 DFQATT and CDR2 SNEGSKA (reference sequence).